Listed below are T cell receptor beta chains from one sample, sequenced in a study of T cell responses to AZD1222 COVID-19 vaccine. The repertoire was sequenced with immunoSEQ multiplex PCR; TCRdb's copy has only in-frame clones and lacks some. The data show around 140,000 clones, with around 90% seen just once and under 4.5% held by the top ten. The sample in question was peripheral blood, obtained 28 days after the second AZD1222 dose. All receptors come from an adult who received the AZD1222 COVID-19 vaccine. Both conserved end residues are part of each CDR3. The order of the fields is V gene, J gene, D gene, clone size, CDR3 protein, CDR3 DNA. D genes are given only for firm matches. Clone size, where shown, is once, few, many, or a class for clones that have expanded.

V: TRBV3-1/TRBV3-2
J: TRBJ1-5
D: NA
size: NA
CDR3: CASSTGHGNQPQHF
DNA: TGTGCCAGCTCTACAGGGCACGGCAATCAGCCCCAGCATTTT

V: TRBV27
J: TRBJ2-7
D: NA
size: NA
CDR3: CASSFRGIHYEQYF
DNA: TGTGCCAGCAGTTTTAGGGGAATTCACTACGAGCAGTACTTC

V: TRBV2
J: TRBJ1-2
D: NA
size: NA
CDR3: CASSPGQIYGYTF
DNA: TGTGCCAGCAGCCCCGGACAGATTTATGGCTACACCTTC

V: TRBV12-3/TRBV12-4
J: TRBJ2-7
D: NA
size: NA
CDR3: CASSFGRYEQYF
DNA: TGTGCCAGCAGTTTCGGCCGGTACGAGCAGTACTTC

V: TRBV5-1
J: TRBJ2-1
D: NA
size: NA
CDR3: CASSVNGGNEQFF
DNA: TGCGCCAGCAGCGTCAACGGGGGCAATGAGCAGTTCTTC

V: TRBV7-6
J: TRBJ2-2
D: TRBD2
size: few
CDR3: CASSILTAGEVGELFF
DNA: TGTGCCAGCAGCATTTTGACGGCGGGAGAGGTCGGGGAGCTGTTTTTT

V: TRBV11-2
J: TRBJ1-1
D: TRBD1
size: NA
CDR3: CASSLDLGGASRAFF
DNA: TGTGCCAGCAGCTTAGATCTAGGGGGCGCCTCGCGAGCTTTCTTT

V: TRBV7-2
J: TRBJ2-7
D: NA
size: NA
CDR3: CASSLAVRGSYEQYF
DNA: TGTGCCAGCAGCTTAGCGGTTCGGGGTTCCTACGAGCAGTACTTC

V: TRBV18
J: TRBJ1-1
D: TRBD1
size: NA
CDR3: CASSPTPGQGVAEAFF
DNA: TGTGCCAGCTCACCAACTCCGGGACAGGGGGTCGCTGAAGCTTTCTTT

V: TRBV9
J: TRBJ2-3
D: NA
size: NA
CDR3: CASSLHSGMADTQYF
DNA: TGTGCCAGCAGCTTACATAGCGGTATGGCAGATACGCAGTATTTT

V: TRBV10-1
J: TRBJ2-3
D: NA
size: NA
CDR3: CASIRDPPSTDTQYF
DNA: TGCGCCAGCATCCGGGACCCACCCAGCACAGATACGCAGTATTTT

V: TRBV5-6
J: TRBJ2-7
D: NA
size: few
CDR3: CASSLGLVGYEQYF
DNA: TGTGCCAGCAGCTTGGGACTAGTTGGCTACGAGCAGTACTTC

V: TRBV20-1
J: TRBJ1-2
D: TRBD1
size: NA
CDR3: CSASVGTAINYGYTF
DNA: TGCAGTGCTAGTGTCGGGACAGCGATTAACTATGGCTACACCTTC

V: TRBV28
J: TRBJ2-3
D: NA
size: NA
CDR3: CASKPWGSTDTQYF
DNA: TGTGCCAGCAAACCCTGGGGGTCCACAGATACGCAGTATTTT

V: TRBV2
J: TRBJ1-5
D: NA
size: NA
CDR3: CASSTVSNQPQHF
DNA: TGTGCCAGTTCGACGGTTAGCAATCAGCCCCAGCATTTT

V: TRBV6-1
J: TRBJ1-5
D: NA
size: NA
CDR3: CASSEVISNQPQHF
DNA: TGTGCCAGCAGTGAAGTAATTAGCAATCAGCCCCAGCATTTT

V: TRBV5-8
J: TRBJ2-2
D: NA
size: once
CDR3: CASSLGLSNTGELFF
DNA: TGTGCCAGCAGCTTGGGGTTATCTAACACCGGGGAGCTGTTTTTT

V: TRBV2
J: TRBJ1-5
D: NA
size: NA
CDR3: CASSALGFGSAASNQPQHF
DNA: TGTGCCAGCAGTGCTCTTGGTTTCGGGTCCGCCGCTAGCAATCAGCCCCAGCATTTT

V: TRBV7-2
J: TRBJ2-3
D: TRBD2
size: NA
CDR3: CASSLVGTSVGDTQYF
DNA: TGTGCCAGCAGCTTAGTAGGGACTAGCGTAGGAGATACGCAGTATTTT

V: TRBV29-1
J: TRBJ1-2
D: TRBD1
size: NA
CDR3: CSVVALPGQGDYGYTF
DNA: TGCAGCGTTGTCGCCCTCCCGGGACAGGGAGATTATGGCTACACCTTC

V: TRBV5-5
J: TRBJ2-2
D: NA
size: NA
CDR3: CASSPGPAQGSGELFF
DNA: TGTGCCAGCAGCCCCGGCCCGGCACAGGGTTCCGGGGAGCTGTTTTTT

V: TRBV9
J: TRBJ1-1
D: NA
size: NA
CDR3: CASSVTSNTEAFF
DNA: TGTGCCAGCAGCGTAACGTCGAACACTGAAGCTTTCTTT

V: TRBV19
J: TRBJ2-1
D: NA
size: NA
CDR3: CASSIWRDGYEQFF
DNA: TGTGCCAGTAGTATCTGGCGGGATGGGTATGAGCAGTTCTTC

V: TRBV7-2
J: TRBJ2-1
D: NA
size: NA
CDR3: CASSLAWLINEQFF
DNA: TGTGCCAGCAGCTTAGCGTGGTTAATCAATGAGCAGTTCTTC

V: TRBV11-2
J: TRBJ1-2
D: NA
size: NA
CDR3: CASSYLPDGYGYTF
DNA: TGTGCCAGCAGTTACCTACCAGACGGCTATGGCTACACCTTC

V: TRBV18
J: TRBJ2-1
D: NA
size: NA
CDR3: CASSPGVGSYNEQFF
DNA: TGTGCCAGCTCACCGGGGGTCGGCTCCTACAATGAGCAGTTCTTC

V: TRBV9
J: TRBJ2-7
D: NA
size: NA
CDR3: CASSVEGSSYEQYF
DNA: TGTGCCAGCAGCGTAGAGGGCAGCTCCTACGAGCAGTACTTC

V: TRBV11-2
J: TRBJ2-7
D: TRBD2
size: NA
CDR3: CASSFGLAGVTYEQYF
DNA: TGTGCCAGCAGCTTCGGGCTAGCGGGAGTAACGTACGAGCAGTACTTC

V: TRBV12-3/TRBV12-4
J: TRBJ1-2
D: NA
size: NA
CDR3: CASRGGIYGYTF
DNA: TGTGCCAGCCGGGGGGGGATCTATGGCTACACCTTC

V: TRBV18
J: TRBJ2-1
D: TRBD2
size: NA
CDR3: CASSPKQPALAENNEQFF
DNA: TGTGCCAGCTCACCAAAACAACCCGCGCTAGCGGAAAACAATGAGCAGTTCTTC

V: TRBV9
J: TRBJ2-1
D: NA
size: NA
CDR3: CASSVSSMYNEQFF
DNA: TGTGCCAGCAGCGTATCGTCCATGTACAATGAGCAGTTCTTC

V: TRBV10-3
J: TRBJ1-3
D: NA
size: NA
CDR3: CAITPSVSSGNTIYF
DNA: TGTGCCATCACCCCCTCAGTGAGCTCTGGAAACACCATATATTTT

V: TRBV3-1/TRBV3-2
J: TRBJ2-4
D: NA
size: NA
CDR3: CASSRGGRKNIQYF
DNA: TGTGCCAGCAGCCGGGGGGGCCGCAAAAACATTCAGTACTTC

V: TRBV11-2
J: TRBJ2-7
D: NA
size: NA
CDR3: CASSLAWYEQYF
DNA: TGTGCCAGCAGCTTAGCTTGGTACGAGCAGTACTTC

V: TRBV2
J: TRBJ2-3
D: TRBD2
size: NA
CDR3: CASSGGGSRADTQYF
DNA: TGTGCCAGCAGTGGTGGCGGGAGTAGGGCAGATACGCAGTATTTT

V: TRBV2
J: TRBJ2-1
D: NA
size: NA
CDR3: CASNARTDTSNEQFF
DNA: TGTGCCAGCAACGCAAGAACGGATACTTCCAATGAGCAGTTCTTC

V: TRBV6-2/TRBV6-3
J: TRBJ1-2
D: NA
size: NA
CDR3: CASSYSAGDGYTF
DNA: TGTGCCAGCAGTTACTCGGCAGGGGATGGCTACACCTTC

V: TRBV29-1
J: TRBJ2-3
D: NA
size: NA
CDR3: CSVEESPAVDTQYF
DNA: TGCAGCGTTGAAGAGAGTCCAGCGGTGGATACGCAGTATTTT

V: TRBV7-8
J: TRBJ2-2
D: TRBD1
size: NA
CDR3: CASSSYRGGTGELFF
DNA: TGTGCCAGCAGCTCCTACAGGGGCGGTACCGGGGAGCTGTTTTTT

V: TRBV19
J: TRBJ2-1
D: NA
size: NA
CDR3: CASSPQTGQVNNEQFF
DNA: TGTGCCAGTAGCCCACAAACGGGACAAGTTAACAATGAGCAGTTCTTC

V: TRBV7-2
J: TRBJ2-1
D: NA
size: once
CDR3: CASTQYNEQFF
DNA: TGTGCCAGCACCCAGTACAATGAGCAGTTCTTC

V: TRBV19
J: TRBJ1-4
D: NA
size: NA
CDR3: CASSAGRARGEKLFF
DNA: TGTGCCAGTAGTGCCGGGCGAGCCCGGGGGGAAAAACTGTTTTTT

V: TRBV7-2
J: TRBJ2-7
D: TRBD2
size: NA
CDR3: CASSLTRTSGSEQYF
DNA: TGTGCCAGCAGCTTAACGAGGACTAGCGGGAGCGAGCAGTACTTC

V: TRBV6-2/TRBV6-3
J: TRBJ1-5
D: TRBD1
size: NA
CDR3: CASSYTSDRADFNQPQHF
DNA: TGTGCCAGCAGTTACACCTCAGACAGGGCTGATTTCAATCAGCCCCAGCATTTT

V: TRBV13
J: TRBJ2-2
D: TRBD1
size: NA
CDR3: CASSRQGKDSGELFF
DNA: TGTGCCAGCAGCAGACAGGGAAAGGATAGCGGGGAGCTGTTTTTT

V: TRBV2
J: TRBJ2-7
D: NA
size: NA
CDR3: CASSEVGPYEQYF
DNA: TGTGCCAGCAGTGAAGTAGGGCCCTACGAGCAGTACTTC

V: TRBV29-1
J: TRBJ1-2
D: NA
size: NA
CDR3: CSVGEGGSYGYTF
DNA: TGCAGCGTTGGCGAGGGGGGAAGCTATGGCTACACCTTC

V: TRBV5-1
J: TRBJ2-5
D: TRBD1
size: NA
CDR3: CASSLGDRGIETQYF
DNA: TGCGCCAGCAGCTTGGGGGACAGGGGGATAGAGACCCAGTACTTC

V: TRBV10-2
J: TRBJ2-2
D: TRBD2
size: NA
CDR3: CASRRGLAGDTGELFF
DNA: TGCGCCAGCAGGAGGGGACTAGCGGGGGACACCGGGGAGCTGTTTTTT

V: TRBV4-1
J: TRBJ2-5
D: NA
size: NA
CDR3: CASSQRTGWGTQYF
DNA: TGCGCCAGCAGCCAAAGGACCGGCTGGGGGACCCAGTACTTC

V: TRBV6-2/TRBV6-3
J: TRBJ2-7
D: NA
size: NA
CDR3: CASSQVSSYEQYF
DNA: TGTGCCAGCAGTCAGGTTTCCTCCTACGAGCAGTACTTC

V: TRBV19
J: TRBJ1-5
D: NA
size: NA
CDR3: CASSIARGPGEDQPQHF
DNA: TGTGCCAGTAGTATAGCCCGAGGCCCGGGGGAGGATCAGCCCCAGCATTTT

V: TRBV6-1
J: TRBJ2-2
D: NA
size: NA
CDR3: CASSERGFPAGELFF
DNA: TGTGCCAGCAGTGAGCGTGGCTTCCCAGCTGGGGAGCTGTTTTTT

V: TRBV6-2/TRBV6-3
J: TRBJ2-7
D: NA
size: NA
CDR3: CASSLYRNYEQYF
DNA: TGTGCCAGCAGTCTTTATCGCAACTACGAGCAGTACTTC

V: TRBV9
J: TRBJ1-4
D: NA
size: NA
CDR3: CASTSGRSDEKLFF
DNA: TGTGCCAGCACATCCGGGCGTTCCGATGAAAAACTGTTTTTT

V: TRBV12-5
J: TRBJ2-7
D: TRBD1
size: NA
CDR3: CASGSPGTGGSYEQYF
DNA: TGTGCTAGTGGTTCCCCCGGGACAGGGGGATCATACGAGCAGTACTTC

V: TRBV6-2/TRBV6-3
J: TRBJ1-1
D: NA
size: NA
CDR3: CASTPGGSIPEAFF
DNA: TGTGCCAGCACCCCCGGGGGCAGTATCCCTGAAGCTTTCTTT